These 2 T cell receptor beta chains share one sample of origin, sequenced in a study of blood T cell repertoires in COVID-19. Clones were read by immunoSEQ multiplex PCR, and TCRdb kept only the in-frame ones, dropping some. The table includes roughly 200,000 clones, around 85% detected once. The source material was peripheral blood. These receptors originate from a man aged 45-65 years who had recovered from COVID-19.

The chain combines TRBV5-1 with TRBJ1-1, with 8 bases that match TRBD1. Germline V lookup: CDR1 SGHRS, CDR2 YFSETQ. Trimming at V came to 5 bases and at J to 5 bases, leaving 8 bases not matched to a gene. The CDR3 is made up of 14 amino acids. This CDR3 is CASRLTGDETEAFF. In DNA, the CDR3 is TGCGCCAGCAGGTTGACAGGGGATGAGACTGAAGCTTTCTTT. The variable domain in full, completed from reference TRBV5-1 and TRBJ1-1, reads KAGVTQTPRYLIKTRGQQVTLSCSPISGHRSVSWYQQTPGQGLQFLFEYFSETQRNKGNFPGRFSGRQFSNSRSEMNVSTLELGDSALYLCASRLTGDETEAFFGQGTRLTVV.

The chain uses TRBV7-2 and TRBJ1-1; D call uncertain. Trimming removed 1 base from V and 0 bases from J, with 6 bases in between. There are 14 residues in the CDR3. CDR1 SGHTA and CDR2 FQGNSA come from the germline V gene. CDR3: CASSLGPMNTEAFF. CDR3 nucleotide sequence: TGTGCCAGCAGCTTAGGTCCCATGAACACTGAAGCTTTCTTT. Using reference TRBV7-2 and TRBJ1-1 for the parts outside the CDR3, the full variable domain is GAGVSQSPSNKVTEKGKDVELRCDPISGHTALYWYRQSLGQGLEFLIYFQGNSAPDKSGLPSDRFSAERTGGSVSTLTIQRTQQEDSAVYLCASSLGPMNTEAFFGQGTRLTVV.